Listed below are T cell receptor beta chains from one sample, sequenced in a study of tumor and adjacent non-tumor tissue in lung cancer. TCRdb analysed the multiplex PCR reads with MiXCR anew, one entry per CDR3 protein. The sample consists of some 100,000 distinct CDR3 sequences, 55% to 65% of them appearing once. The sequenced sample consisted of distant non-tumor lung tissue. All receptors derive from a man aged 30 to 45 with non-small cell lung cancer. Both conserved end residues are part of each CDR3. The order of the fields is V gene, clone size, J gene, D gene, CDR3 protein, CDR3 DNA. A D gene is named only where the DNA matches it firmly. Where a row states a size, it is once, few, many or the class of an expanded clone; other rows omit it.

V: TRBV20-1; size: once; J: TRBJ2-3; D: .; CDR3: CSAPQVEGDRDTLYF; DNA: TGCAGTGCTCCCCAGGTAGAGGGAGATAGAGATACGCTGTATTTT
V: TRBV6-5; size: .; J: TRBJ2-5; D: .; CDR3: CASRVGLAQETQYF; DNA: TGTGCCAGCAGGGTCGGTTTGGCCCAAGAGACCCAGTACTTC
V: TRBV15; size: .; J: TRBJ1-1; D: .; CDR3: CTTSRDSNTEAFF; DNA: TGTACCACCAGCAGAGACAGCAACACTGAAGCTTTCTTT
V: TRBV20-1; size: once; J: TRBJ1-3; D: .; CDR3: CTAKQHSGNTIYF; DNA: TGCACTGCTAAGCAACACTCTGGAAATACCATATATTTT
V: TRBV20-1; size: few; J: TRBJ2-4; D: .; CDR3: CSAREGTRAGIQYF; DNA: TGCAGTGCTAGGGAGGGAACAAGGGCAGGCATTCAGTACTTC
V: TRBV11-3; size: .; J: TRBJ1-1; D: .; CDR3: CTSSPPGGDTGAFF; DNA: TGTACCAGCAGCCCCCCAGGAGGGGACACTGGAGCTTTCTTT
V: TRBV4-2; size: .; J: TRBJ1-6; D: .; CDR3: CASSQVQAGNVYSSLHF; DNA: TGTGCCAGCAGCCAAGTTCAGGCAGGGAATGTATATTCATCCCTCCACTTT
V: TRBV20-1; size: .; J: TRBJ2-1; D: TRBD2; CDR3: CSAPTGTKVLHEQFF; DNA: TGCAGTGCCCCGACCGGGACTAAGGTTCTCCATGAGCAGTTCTTC
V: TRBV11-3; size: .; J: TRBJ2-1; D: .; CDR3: CASSSWGLYDEQFF; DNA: TGTGCCAGCAGCTCATGGGGTTTATACGATGAGCAGTTCTTC
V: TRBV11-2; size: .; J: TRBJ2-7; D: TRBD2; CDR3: CACSAGLGTEQYF; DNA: TGTGCCTGCAGCGCCGGACTAGGGACCGAGCAGTATTTC
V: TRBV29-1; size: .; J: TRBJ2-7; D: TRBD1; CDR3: CSVESGQEGSYEQYF; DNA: TGCAGCGTTGAGTCGGGACAGGAGGGCTCCTACGAGCAGTACTTC
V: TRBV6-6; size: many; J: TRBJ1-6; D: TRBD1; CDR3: CASRTTFQGADNSPLHF; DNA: TGTGCCAGCCGGACGACGTTCCAGGGGGCCGATAATTCACCCCTCCACTTT
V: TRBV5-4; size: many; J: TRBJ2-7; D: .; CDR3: CASSLGGGREQYF; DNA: TGTGCCAGCAGCTTGGGAGGGGGTCGCGAGCAGTACTTC
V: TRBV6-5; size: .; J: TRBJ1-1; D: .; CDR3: CASTTVGRNTEAFF; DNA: TGTGCCAGCACTACCGTGGGGCGAAACACTGAAGCTTTCTTT
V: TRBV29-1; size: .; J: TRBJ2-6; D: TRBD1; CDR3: CSVRDRGSGANMLIF; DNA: TGCAGCGTCCGGGACAGGGGCTCTGGGGCCAACATGCTGATTTTC
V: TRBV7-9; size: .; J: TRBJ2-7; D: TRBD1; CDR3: CASSYRDRVYEQYF; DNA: TGTGCCAGCAGCTATCGGGACAGGGTATACGAGCAGTACTTC
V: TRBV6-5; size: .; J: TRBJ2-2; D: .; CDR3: CASRADMNTGELFF; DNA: TGTGCCAGTAGGGCGGACATGAACACCGGGGAGCTGTTTTTT
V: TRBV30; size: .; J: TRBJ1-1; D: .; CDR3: CAWSFLGGSNTEAFF; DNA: TGTGCCTGGAGTTTTCTTGGCGGATCGAACACTGAAGCTTTCTTT
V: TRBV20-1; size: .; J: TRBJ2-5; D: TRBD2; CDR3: CSVRDLRLAEKTQYF; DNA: TGCAGTGTTAGAGATTTGAGACTAGCGGAAAAGACCCAGTACTTC
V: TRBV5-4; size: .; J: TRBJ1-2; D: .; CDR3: CISSLVGVYRGYTF; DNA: TGTATCAGCAGCTTGGTAGGGGTCTATAGGGGCTACACCTTC
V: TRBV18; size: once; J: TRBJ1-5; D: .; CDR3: CASSPAEDQPQHF; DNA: TGTGCCAGCTCACCAGCTGAAGATCAGCCCCAGCATTTT
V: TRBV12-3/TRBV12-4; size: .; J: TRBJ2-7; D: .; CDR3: CASSPQVGAYEQYF; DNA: TGTGCCAGCAGTCCCCAAGTCGGAGCCTACGAGCAGTACTTC
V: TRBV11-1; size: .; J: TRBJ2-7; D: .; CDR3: CASSVSCLHEPYF; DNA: TGTGCCAGCAGCGTGTCGTGTTTACACGAGCCGTACTTC
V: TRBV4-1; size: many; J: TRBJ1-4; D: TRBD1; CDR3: CASSQGVGQGAFNEKLFF; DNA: TGCGCCAGCAGCCAAGGAGTGGGACAGGGGGCTTTTAATGAAAAACTGTTTTTT
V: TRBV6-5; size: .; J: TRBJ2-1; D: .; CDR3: CASSYDSNSYDEHFF; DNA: TGTGCCAGCAGTTATGACTCCAATTCCTACGATGAGCATTTCTTC
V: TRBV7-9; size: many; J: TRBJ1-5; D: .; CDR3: CASSFGSNQPQHF; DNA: TGTGCCAGCAGTTTCGGGAGCAATCAGCCCCAGCATTTT
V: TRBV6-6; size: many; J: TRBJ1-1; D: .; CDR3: CASSYSMGATEAFF; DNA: TGTGCCAGCAGTTACTCGATGGGGGCTACTGAAGCTTTCTTT
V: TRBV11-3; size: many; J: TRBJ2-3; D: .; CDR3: CASSREHTDTQYF; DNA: TGTGCCAGCAGCCGTGAACACACAGATACGCAGTATTTT
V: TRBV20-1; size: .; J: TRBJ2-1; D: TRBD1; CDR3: CSSLRFERGRVNEQFF; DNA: TGCAGTTCATTGAGATTCGAAAGGGGGCGCGTCAATGAGCAATTCTTC
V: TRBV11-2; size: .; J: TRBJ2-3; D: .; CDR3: CASNHGGGDTQYF; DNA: TGTGCCAGTAACCACGGTGGGGGCGATACGCAGTATTTT
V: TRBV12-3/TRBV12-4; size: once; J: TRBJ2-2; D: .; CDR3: CASNLGQGATGELFF; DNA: TGTGCCAGCAATTTAGGGCAGGGAGCCACCGGGGAACTGTTTTTT
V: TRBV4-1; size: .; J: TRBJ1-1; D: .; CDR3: CASTQDVGGGTEAFF; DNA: TGCGCCAGCACCCAAGATGTCGGGGGGGGCACTGAAGCTTTCTTT
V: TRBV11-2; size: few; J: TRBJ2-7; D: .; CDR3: CACSSARSYEQYF; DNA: TGTGCCTGCAGCTCGGCGAGATCCTACGAGCAGTACTTC
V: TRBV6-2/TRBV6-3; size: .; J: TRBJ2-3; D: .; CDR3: CAISYSFSRADMQYF; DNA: TGTGCCATCAGTTACTCGTTCTCCAGAGCAGATATGCAGTATTTT
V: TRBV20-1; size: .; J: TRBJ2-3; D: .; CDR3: CSAAPPRTDMQYF; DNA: TGCAGTGCTGCCCCACCCCGCACAGATATGCAGTATTTT
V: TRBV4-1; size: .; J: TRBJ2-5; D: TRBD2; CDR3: CASSQQAPSGRASGWETQYF; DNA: TGCGCCAGCAGCCAACAGGCGCCTAGCGGGAGGGCTAGTGGCTGGGAGACCCAGTATTTC
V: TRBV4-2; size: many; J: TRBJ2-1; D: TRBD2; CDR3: CASSHHSGGSSYNEQFF; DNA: TGTGCCAGCAGCCACCACAGCGGGGGGAGCTCCTACAATGAGCAGTTCTTC
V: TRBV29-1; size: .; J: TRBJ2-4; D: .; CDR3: CSVERGVVNIQYF; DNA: TGCAGCGTTGAAAGAGGGGTTGTAAACATTCAGTACTTC
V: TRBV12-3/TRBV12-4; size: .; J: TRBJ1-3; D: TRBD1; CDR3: CASSSGTAIMTIYF; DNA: TGTGCCAGCAGTTCCGGGACAGCGATAATGACCATATATTTC
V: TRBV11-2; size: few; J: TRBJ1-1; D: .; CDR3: CASSLEVANTEAFF; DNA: TGTGCCAGCAGCTTAGAAGTAGCGAACACTGAAGCTTTCTTT
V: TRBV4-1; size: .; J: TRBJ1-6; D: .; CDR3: CASSRYRDGPNSPLHF; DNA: TGCGCCAGCAGCCGGTACCGGGACGGACCTAATTCACCCCTCCACTTT
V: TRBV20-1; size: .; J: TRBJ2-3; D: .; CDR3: CSARSFNRGETDTQYF; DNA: TGCAGTGCTAGAAGCTTTAATAGGGGTGAAACAGATACGCAGTATTTT
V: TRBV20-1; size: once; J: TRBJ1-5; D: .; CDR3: CSARGGGALHQPQHF; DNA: TGCAGTGCTAGAGGAGGTGGAGCGCTTCATCAGCCCCAGCATTTT
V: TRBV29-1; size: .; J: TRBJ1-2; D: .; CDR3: CSVDVVGAILEGYTF; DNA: TGCAGTGTTGATGTGGTAGGGGCGATCCTGGAAGGCTACACCTTC
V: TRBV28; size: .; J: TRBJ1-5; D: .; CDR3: CASSLGGERNQPQHF; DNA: TGTGCTAGCAGTTTAGGGGGGGAGAGGAATCAGCCCCAGCATTTT
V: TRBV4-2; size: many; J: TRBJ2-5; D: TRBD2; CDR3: CASSLRRGGPEETQYF; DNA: TGTGCCAGCAGCCTAAGGCGGGGGGGCCCTGAAGAGACCCAGTACTTC
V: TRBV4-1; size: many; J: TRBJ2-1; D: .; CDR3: CASSQNPYNEQFF; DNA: TGCGCCAGCAGCCAAAACCCCTACAATGAGCAGTTCTTC
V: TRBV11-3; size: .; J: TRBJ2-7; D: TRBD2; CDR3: CANSPNSAGVYEQYF; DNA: TGTGCCAACAGCCCGAACTCAGCGGGGGTCTACGAGCAGTATTTC
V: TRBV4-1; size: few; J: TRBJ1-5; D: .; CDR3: CASSQDLDSNQPQHF; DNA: TGCGCCAGCAGCCAGGATCTGGACTCTAATCAGCCCCAGCATTTT
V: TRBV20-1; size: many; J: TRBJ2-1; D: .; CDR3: CSARDYESSYNEQFF; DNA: TGCAGTGCTAGGGACTACGAGAGCTCCTACAATGAGCAGTTCTTC
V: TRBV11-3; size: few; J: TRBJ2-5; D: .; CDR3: CASSHLGNQETQYF; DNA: TGTGCCAGCAGCCACCTCGGGAACCAAGAGACCCAGTACTTC
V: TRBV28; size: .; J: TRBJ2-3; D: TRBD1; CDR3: CASGGQGQTGAQYF; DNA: TGTGCCAGCGGTGGACAGGGACAAACAGGTGCGCAGTATTTT